Listed here are 3 T cell receptor beta chains from one sample, sequenced in a study of cytomegalovirus exposure and HLA in healthy donors. PCR primers comprised 60 Vbeta and 13 Jbeta primers. Sequenced by immunoSEQ multiplex PCR; TCRdb stores in-frame clones only, minus some. The sample gives about 190,000 clones, around 86% of which show up once; over 1% is in the top ten. Sequencing used PBMCs. Source of these receptors: a man between 25 and 39 years old in good health and CMV-seronegative.

This rearrangement joins TRBV5-4 to TRBJ1-1, with no clear D. The V gene's germline CDR1 is SGHNT and CDR2 YYREEE (reference sequence). The CDR3 extends over 13 amino acids. With 4 bases removed from V and 10 bases from J, the gap between germline ends came to 17 bases. In DNA, the CDR3 is TGTGCCAGCAGCATTGGAGGGCTACTAGGAGCTTTCTTT. It translates to CASSIGGLLGAFF.

The gene calls are TRBV5-1 and TRBJ2-1; the match to TRBD2 covers 12 bases. V was clipped by 1 base and J by 0 bases; unmatched bases: 17. Germline CDR1 and CDR2: SGHRS and YFSETQ. The CDR3 is 22 amino acids. The CDR3 DNA reads as TGCGCCAGCAGCTTGCCTTCTGTCCGACGACTAGCGGGAGAGGACTCCTACAATGAGCAGTTCTTC. Translating gives CASSLPSVRRLAGEDSYNEQFF.

The chain combines TRBV18 with TRBJ2-2, with TRBD1 matching 9 bases. Germline V gene data show CDR1 as KGHSH and CDR2 as LQKENI. The CDR3 covers 16 residues. V was clipped by 4 bases and J by 0 bases; unmatched bases: 3. The DNA of the CDR3 is TGTGCCAGCTCACTGGGGACAGGGCCGAACACCGGGGAGCTGTTTTTT. This gives the protein CASSLGTGPNTGELFF.